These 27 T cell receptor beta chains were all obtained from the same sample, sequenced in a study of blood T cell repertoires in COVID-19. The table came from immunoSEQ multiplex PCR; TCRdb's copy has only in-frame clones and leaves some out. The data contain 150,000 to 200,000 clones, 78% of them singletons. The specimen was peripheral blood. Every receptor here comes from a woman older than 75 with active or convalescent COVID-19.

CDR3 in DNA: TGTGCCTGGAATCCGGGACTAGCGATTGAGACCCAGTACTTC. This gives the protein CAWNPGLAIETQYF. The chain carries TRBV30 and TRBJ2-5; 10 nucleotides align to TRBD2. J lost 5 bases, V lost 4 bases, and 7 bases had no gene match. Germline CDR1 is GTSNPN and CDR2 is SVGIG (reference sequence). The CDR3 loop spans 14 amino acids.

This chain's CDR3 is CASSPPDGQGNYGYTF. In nucleotides, the CDR3 is TGTGCCAGCAGTCCACCAGATGGACAGGGTAACTATGGCTACACCTTC. This rearrangement joins TRBV28 to TRBJ1-2; TRBD1 aligns across 8 bases. Losses at the gene ends were 5 bases for V and 1 base for J; bases not matched to a gene: 9. Germline CDR1 and CDR2: MDHEN and SYDVKM. This CDR3 contains 16 residues.

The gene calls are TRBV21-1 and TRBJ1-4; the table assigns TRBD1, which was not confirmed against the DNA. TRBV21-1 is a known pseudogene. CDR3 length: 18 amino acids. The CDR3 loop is CASSNPGVNRGLVEKLFF. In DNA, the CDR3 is TGTGCCAGCAGCAACCCCGGTGTAAACAGGGGGCTGGTAGAAAAACTGTTTTTT.

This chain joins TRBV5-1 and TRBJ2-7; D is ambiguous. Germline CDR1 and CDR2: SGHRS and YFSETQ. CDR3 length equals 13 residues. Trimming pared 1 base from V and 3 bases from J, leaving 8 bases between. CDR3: CASSLSHLYEQYF. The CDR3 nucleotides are TGCGCCAGCAGCTTGTCACATCTCTACGAGCAGTACTTC.

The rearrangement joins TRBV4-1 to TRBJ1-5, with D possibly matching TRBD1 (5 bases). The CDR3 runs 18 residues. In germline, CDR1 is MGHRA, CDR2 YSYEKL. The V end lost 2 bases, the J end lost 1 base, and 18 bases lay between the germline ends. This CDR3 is CASSQFWVLRGSNQPQHF. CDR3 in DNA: TGCGCCAGCAGCCAATTCTGGGTCCTACGGGGGAGCAATCAGCCCCAGCATTTT.

In DNA form, the CDR3 reads TGTGCCACCTCGGAGGTTGGAAACACTGAAGCTTTCTTT. The encoded protein is CATSEVGNTEAFF. The chain employs TRBV28 and TRBJ1-1; D is unresolved. The CDR3 loop spans 13 amino acids. V lost 10 bases and J 2 bases, leaving 14 bases between the germline ends. CDR1 and CDR2 (germline): MDHEN, SYDVKM.

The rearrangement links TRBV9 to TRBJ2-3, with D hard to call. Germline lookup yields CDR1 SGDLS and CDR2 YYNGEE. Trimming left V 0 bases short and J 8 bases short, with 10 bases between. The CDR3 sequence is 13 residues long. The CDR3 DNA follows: TGTGCCAGCAGCGTAGAGTCCCCAGGTACGCAGTATTTT. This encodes CASSVESPGTQYF.

The CDR3 is CASSEIGTGGEQYF. DNA for the CDR3: TGTGCCAGCAGTGAAATTGGGACAGGGGGCGAGCAGTACTTC. The rearrangement joins TRBV6-1 to TRBJ2-7; TRBD1 agrees at 11 bases. CDR1 and CDR2 (germline): MNHNS, SASEGT. Germline trimming cut 2 bases from V and 6 bases from J; bases unmatched to any gene: 3. The CDR3 is 14 residues long.

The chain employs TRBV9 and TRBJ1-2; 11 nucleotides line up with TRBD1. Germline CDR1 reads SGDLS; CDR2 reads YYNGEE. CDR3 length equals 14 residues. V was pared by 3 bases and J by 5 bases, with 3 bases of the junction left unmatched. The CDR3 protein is CASSAGTGGYGYTF. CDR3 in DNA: TGTGCCAGCAGCGCGGGGACAGGGGGTTATGGCTACACCTTC.

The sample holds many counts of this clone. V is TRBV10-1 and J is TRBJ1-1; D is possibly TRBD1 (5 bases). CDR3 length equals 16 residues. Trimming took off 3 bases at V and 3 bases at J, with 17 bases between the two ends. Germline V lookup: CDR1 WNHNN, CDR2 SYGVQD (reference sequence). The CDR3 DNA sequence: TGCGCCAGCAGTGAACACACGGGGGGATTGTACACTGAAGCTTTCTTT. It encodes CASSEHTGGLYTEAFF.

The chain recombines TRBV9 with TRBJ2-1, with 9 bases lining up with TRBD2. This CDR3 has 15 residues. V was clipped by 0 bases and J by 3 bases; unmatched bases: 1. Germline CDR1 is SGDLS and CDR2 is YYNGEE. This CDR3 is CASSVDSGGYNEQFF. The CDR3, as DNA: TGTGCCAGCAGCGTAGATAGCGGGGGCTACAATGAGCAGTTCTTC.

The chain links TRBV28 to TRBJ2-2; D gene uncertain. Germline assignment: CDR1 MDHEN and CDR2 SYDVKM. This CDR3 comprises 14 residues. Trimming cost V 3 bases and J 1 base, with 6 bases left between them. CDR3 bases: TGTGCCAGCAGTTTCCAAAAGAACACCGGGGAGCTGTTTTTT. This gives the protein CASSFQKNTGELFF.

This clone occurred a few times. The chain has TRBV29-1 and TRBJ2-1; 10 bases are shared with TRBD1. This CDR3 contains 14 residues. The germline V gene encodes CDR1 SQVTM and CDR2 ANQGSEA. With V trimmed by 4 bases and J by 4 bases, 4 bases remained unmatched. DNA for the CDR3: TGCAGCGTTGTCCGGGACAGGGGATACAATGAGCAGTTCTTC. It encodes CSVVRDRGYNEQFF.

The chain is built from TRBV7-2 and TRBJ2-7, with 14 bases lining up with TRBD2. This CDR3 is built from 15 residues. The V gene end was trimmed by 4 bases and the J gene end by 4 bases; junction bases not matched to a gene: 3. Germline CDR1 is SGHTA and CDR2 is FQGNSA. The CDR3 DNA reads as TGTGCCAGCAGCTCGACTAGCGGGGGGGCATACGAGCAGTACTTC. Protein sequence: CASSSTSGGAYEQYF.

Written as DNA, the CDR3 is TGTGCCAGCAGCCTTCCCTTGTCTGGGGCCAACGTCCTGACTTTC. Amino acids: CASSLPLSGANVLTF. This chain uses TRBV5-6 with TRBJ2-6, with unresolved D. Germline CDR1 reads SGHDT; CDR2 reads YYEEEE. The V and J ends lost 4 bases and 1 base respectively, with 9 bases between them. This CDR3 comprises 15 residues.

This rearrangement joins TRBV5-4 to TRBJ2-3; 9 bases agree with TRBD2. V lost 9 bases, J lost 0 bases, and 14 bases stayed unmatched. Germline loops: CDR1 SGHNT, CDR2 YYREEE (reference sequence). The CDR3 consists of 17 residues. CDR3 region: CANTNSGGGSSTDTQYF. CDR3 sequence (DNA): TGTGCCAACACCAATAGCGGGGGCGGTTCTAGCACAGATACGCAGTATTTT. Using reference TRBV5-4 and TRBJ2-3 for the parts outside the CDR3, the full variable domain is ETGVTQSPTHLIKTRGQQVTLRCSSQSGHNTVSWYQQALGQGPQFIFQYYREEENGRGNFPPRFSGLQFPNYSSELNVNALELDDSALYLCANTNSGGGSSTDTQYFGPGTRLTVL.

CDR3 residues: CASSRGFTGNTIYF. The CDR3 region has the DNA TGTGCCAGTAGCCGCGGTTTCACTGGAAACACCATATATTTT. This chain uses TRBV19 with TRBJ1-3; D is ambiguous. This CDR3 has 14 residues. The germline gives CDR1 LNHDA, CDR2 SQIVND (reference sequence). The V gene lost 6 bases and the J gene lost 2 bases, with 11 bases spanning the gap.

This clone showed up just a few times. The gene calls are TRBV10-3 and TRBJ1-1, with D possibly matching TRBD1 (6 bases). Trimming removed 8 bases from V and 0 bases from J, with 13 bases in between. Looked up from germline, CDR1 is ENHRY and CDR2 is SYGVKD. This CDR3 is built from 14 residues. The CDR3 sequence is CAIVQDSMNTEAFF. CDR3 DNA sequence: TGTGCCATCGTCCAGGACAGCATGAACACTGAAGCTTTCTTT.

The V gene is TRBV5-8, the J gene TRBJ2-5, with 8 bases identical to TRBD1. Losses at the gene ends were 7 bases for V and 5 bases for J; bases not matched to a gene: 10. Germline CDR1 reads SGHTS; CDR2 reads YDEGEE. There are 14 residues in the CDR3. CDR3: CASGIQGARETQYF. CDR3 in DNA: TGTGCCAGCGGAATCCAGGGGGCGCGGGAGACCCAGTACTTC.

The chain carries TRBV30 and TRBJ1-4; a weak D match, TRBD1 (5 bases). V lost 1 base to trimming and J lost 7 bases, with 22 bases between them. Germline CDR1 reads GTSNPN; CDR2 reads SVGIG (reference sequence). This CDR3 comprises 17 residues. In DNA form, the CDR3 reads TGTGCCTGGAGTGGTCACAGGAGTTCTAGAGGAAGTGAAAAACTGTTTTTT. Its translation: CAWSGHRSSRGSEKLFF.

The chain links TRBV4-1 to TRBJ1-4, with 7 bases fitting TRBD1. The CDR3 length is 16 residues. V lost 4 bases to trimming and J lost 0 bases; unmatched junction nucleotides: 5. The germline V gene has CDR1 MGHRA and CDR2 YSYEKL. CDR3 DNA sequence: TGCGCCAGCAGCCTCCGGACAGGCGCAACTAATGAAAAACTGTTTTTT. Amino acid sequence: CASSLRTGATNEKLFF.

The CDR3, as DNA: TGTGCCAGTACCCGCCGCCGGGACAGGGGATGGACTGAAGCTTTCTTT. Amino acids: CASTRRRDRGWTEAFF. The V and J genes are TRBV19 and TRBJ1-1, with 10 bases fitting TRBD1. With V trimmed by 7 bases and J by 5 bases, 13 bases remained unmatched. Germline CDR1 reads LNHDA; CDR2 reads SQIVND (reference sequence). The CDR3 has 16 amino acids.

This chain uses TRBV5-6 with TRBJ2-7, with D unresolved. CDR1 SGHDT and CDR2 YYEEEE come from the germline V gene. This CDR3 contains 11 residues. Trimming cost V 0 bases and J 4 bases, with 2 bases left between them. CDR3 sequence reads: CASSLAYEQYF. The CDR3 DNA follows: TGTGCCAGCAGCTTGGCGTACGAGCAGTACTTC.

DNA of the CDR3: TGTGCCAGCAGTGAATCGCCGGGAAAAGGCGATGAAAAACTGTTTTTT. The encoded protein is CASSESPGKGDEKLFF. The chain uses TRBV25-1 and TRBJ1-4, with D unclear. Trimming took 1 base from V and 6 from J, leaving 15 bases between them. Germline-derived CDR1 and CDR2 are MGHDK and SYGVNS. This CDR3 is built from 16 residues.

The CDR3: CASRAFGRGNTEAFF. Written as DNA, the CDR3 is TGTGCCAGCCGAGCTTTTGGACGGGGGAACACTGAAGCTTTCTTT. V and J are TRBV27 and TRBJ1-1; D remains ambiguous. V was pared by 8 bases and J by 1 base, with 17 bases between. CDR1 and CDR2 (germline): MNHEY, SMNVEV (reference sequence). The CDR3 runs to 15 residues.

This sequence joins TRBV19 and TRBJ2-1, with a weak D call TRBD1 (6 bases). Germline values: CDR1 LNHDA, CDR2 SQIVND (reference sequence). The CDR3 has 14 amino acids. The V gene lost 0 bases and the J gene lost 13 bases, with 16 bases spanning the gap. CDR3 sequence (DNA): TGTGCCAGTAGTATAGATCTAAGCACAGGGAATCAGTTCTTC. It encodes CASSIDLSTGNQFF.

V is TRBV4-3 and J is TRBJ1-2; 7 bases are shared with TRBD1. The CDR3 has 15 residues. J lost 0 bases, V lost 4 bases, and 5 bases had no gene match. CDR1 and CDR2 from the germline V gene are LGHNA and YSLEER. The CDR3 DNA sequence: TGCGCCAGCAGCCTAGGGACAGAGACTAACTATGGCTACACCTTC. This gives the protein CASSLGTETNYGYTF.